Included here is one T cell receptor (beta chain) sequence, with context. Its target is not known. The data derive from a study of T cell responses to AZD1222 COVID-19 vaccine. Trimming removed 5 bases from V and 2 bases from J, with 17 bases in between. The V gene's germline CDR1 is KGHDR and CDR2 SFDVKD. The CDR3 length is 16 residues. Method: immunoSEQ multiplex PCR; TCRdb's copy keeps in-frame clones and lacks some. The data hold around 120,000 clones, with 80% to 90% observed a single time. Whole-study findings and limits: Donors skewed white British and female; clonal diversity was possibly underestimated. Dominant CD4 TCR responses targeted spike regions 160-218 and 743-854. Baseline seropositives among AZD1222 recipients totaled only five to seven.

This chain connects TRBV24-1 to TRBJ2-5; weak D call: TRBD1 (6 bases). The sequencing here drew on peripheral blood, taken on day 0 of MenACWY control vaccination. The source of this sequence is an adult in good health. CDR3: CATSGPSGTSQETQYF. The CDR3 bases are TGTGCCACCAGTGGCCCTTCCGGGACATCACAAGAGACCCAGTACTTC.